This TCR beta chain was captured by sequencing in a study of shared T cell receptors in the human thymus. Clones were sequenced by immunoSEQ multiplex PCR, and TCRdb holds only the in-frame ones, with some missing. The profile covers hundreds of thousands of clones, with approximately 88% appearing a single time and 0.0095% to 0.011% taken by the ten largest. V shed 8 bases and J shed 2 bases, with 21 bases lying between them. Germline V gene data show CDR1 as MNHNY and CDR2 as SVGAGI (reference sequence). This CDR3 region has 16 residues. Another study also made use of these data, one on human thymus T cells. From that second work: Corrective surgery for congenital heart defects was being performed on the healthy Finnish infants who were the donors. Thymic resections from corrective heart surgery supplied the tissue. V and J genes seemed to be used with bias in thymic and blood repertoires. Reports from related research described highly overlapping thymic repertoires among unrelated individuals.

This sequence was found in a boy under three years old with a congenital heart defect. Sequencing was carried out using thymocytes. The V call is TRBV6-6, the J call TRBJ2-5, with D perhaps TRBD2 (6 bases). The CDR3 protein is CASQPQGGPGQETQYF. The CDR3 DNA follows: TGTGCCAGCCAACCCCAAGGAGGGCCGGGGCAAGAGACCCAGTACTTC.